Given below is one T cell receptor beta chain in context. Its target is unknown. Looked up from germline, CDR1 is SEHNR and CDR2 is FQNEAQ (reference sequence). The CDR3 length is 14 residues. The sample originates from a study of T cells expressing NK-cell markers. Study results and limitations: In several donors, dominant CD3+CD56+NKG2C+ clonotypes ranked among the top 10 CD8+ clonotypes.

TCRdb processed the 5' RACE reads again and assigns one entry to each CDR3 protein, with no DNA. The ten most abundant clones cover 3% to 4.5% of a sample with 500,000 to 700,000 distinct CDR3 sequences. This chain links TRBV7-9 with TRBJ2-7; absent DNA, TCRdb's TRBD1 call cannot be checked. The sample comprised blood T cells: a sorted CD56 or NKG2C T cell subset, CD4+ or CD8+ T cells, or bulk PBMC T cells (not recorded which). This receptor was identified in a man younger than 30 in good health. This chain's CDR3 is CASSGQRGRDEQYF.